The present T cell receptor beta chain was sequenced within a study of shared clonotypes between healthy human individuals. Study-wide results and caveats: A generally larger estimated richness was seen in naive subsets than in memory subsets.

The CDR3 consists of 16 residues. Between the trimmed V and J ends, which lost 4 bases and 7 bases, there was a span of 21 bases. The germline gives CDR1 SGHDN, CDR2 FVKESK. A remark on this clone: Its target is unknown.

Only in-frame clones appear in the TCRdb table, and some are missing; sequencing was by immunoSEQ multiplex PCR. Seen here are roughly 520,000 clones, 90% to 96% observed once, and the top ten hold about 0.067%. There were no recent acute infections or vaccinations among the donors, who were healthy HIV-negative adults. The receptor comes from a woman in her twenties or thirties in good health. V is TRBV14 and J is TRBJ2-3; the D gene is possibly TRBD1 (5 bases). The source material was naive CD4+ T cells sorted from blood. The sample's subset: CD45RA+ positively selected. In DNA form, the CDR3 reads TGTGCCAGCAGCCCCGTGGGGCTACTTGGGCTCCATACGCAGTATTTT. This sequence encodes CASSPVGLLGLHTQYF.